Listed below are T cell receptor beta chains from one sample, sequenced in a study of blood T cell repertoires in COVID-19. Using immunoSEQ multiplex PCR, the repertoire was profiled, and TCRdb retains in-frame clones only, with some absent. The sample contains over 25,000 clones, almost 90% of which appear only once. The sample comprised peripheral blood. The source of these receptors is a human donor with active COVID-19. The donor label of this sample is uncertain. The CDR3 runs from the conserved cysteine through the conserved F or W. Each record gives: V gene, J gene, D gene, clone size, CDR3 DNA, CDR3 protein. The D gene is left open where the match is weak. Expanded clones are given a class, and other clones once, few, many or no size at all.

TRBV11-2	TRBJ1-1	-	-	TGTGCCAGCAGCCCTCTCCAGCAGGGGTCCACGGAAGCTTTCTTT	CASSPLQQGSTEAFF
TRBV6-5	TRBJ2-3	-	-	TGTGCCAGCAGTTACGGCGACAGGCGGGATACGCAGTATTTT	CASSYGDRRDTQYF
TRBV3-1/TRBV3-2	TRBJ2-3	-	-	TGTGCCAGCAGCTCTCGGACAGCCTCTAGCACAGATACGCAGTATTTT	CASSSRTASSTDTQYF
TRBV5-1	TRBJ2-5	TRBD1	-	TGCGCCAGCAGCGGAGGGGACAGGGTCAAGACCCAGTACTTC	CASSGGDRVKTQYF
TRBV7-7	TRBJ1-4	-	-	TGTGCTAGCAGCCGGACGGAGGCAACTAATGAAAAACTGTTTTTT	CASSRTEATNEKLFF
TRBV7-9	TRBJ2-4	-	once	TGTGCCAGCAGCCTAACGGGGGTCGCAATTCAGTACTTC	CASSLTGVAIQYF
TRBV11-3	TRBJ1-4	TRBD1	-	TGTGCCAGCAGCTTAGAGGTAGGTTCAGGGGGACCAACTAATGAAAAACTGTTTTTT	CASSLEVGSGGPTNEKLFF
TRBV19	TRBJ2-7	-	-	TGTGCCAGTAGGAAAAACAGGGACTACGAGCAGTACTTC	CASRKNRDYEQYF
TRBV7-2	TRBJ2-1	-	-	TGTGCCAGCAGCTTAATGGGGGCAGGATACAATGAGCAGTTCTTC	CASSLMGAGYNEQFF
TRBV5-1	TRBJ2-7	-	-	TGCGCCAGCAGCTTGGTTGGGGGGTCCTACGAGCAGTACTTC	CASSLVGGSYEQYF
TRBV6-5	TRBJ2-7	TRBD1	-	TGTGCCACTGGCTATCAGGGGGCTTCCTACGAGCAGTACTTC	CATGYQGASYEQYF
TRBV7-2	TRBJ2-7	TRBD1	-	TGTGCCAGCAGCTCCCAGGGACAGGGGGCCGGCGAGCAGTACTTC	CASSSQGQGAGEQYF
TRBV19	TRBJ1-6	TRBD1	-	TGTGCCAGTAGTCCATCCACCGGGACAGTGTATAATTCACCCCTCCACTTT	CASSPSTGTVYNSPLHF
TRBV25-1	TRBJ2-7	-	-	TGTGCCAGCAGTGCGGTGTGGTACGAGCAGTACTTC	CASSAVWYEQYF